Below, one TCR beta chain is given with its context. Clones were sequenced by immunoSEQ multiplex PCR, and TCRdb holds only the in-frame ones, with some missing. The table includes about 160,000 clones, around 90% detected once. Germline values: CDR1 GTSNPN, CDR2 SVGIG (reference sequence). V lost 5 bases and J lost 2; bases outside the gene matches: 0. This CDR3 is built from 12 residues. This specimen comes from a study of blood T cell repertoires in COVID-19. Study context: The analysed material was cDNA or gDNA that came from T cells, B-cell-depleted T cells, or PBMCs.

The chain recombines TRBV30 with TRBJ1-3, with TRBD1 identical over 7 bases. The TCR sequence derives from a woman in her sixties who had recovered from COVID-19. Sequencing was performed on peripheral blood. CDR3 amino acids: CAWGTAGNTIYF. DNA of the CDR3: TGTGCCTGGGGGACAGCTGGAAACACCATATATTTT.